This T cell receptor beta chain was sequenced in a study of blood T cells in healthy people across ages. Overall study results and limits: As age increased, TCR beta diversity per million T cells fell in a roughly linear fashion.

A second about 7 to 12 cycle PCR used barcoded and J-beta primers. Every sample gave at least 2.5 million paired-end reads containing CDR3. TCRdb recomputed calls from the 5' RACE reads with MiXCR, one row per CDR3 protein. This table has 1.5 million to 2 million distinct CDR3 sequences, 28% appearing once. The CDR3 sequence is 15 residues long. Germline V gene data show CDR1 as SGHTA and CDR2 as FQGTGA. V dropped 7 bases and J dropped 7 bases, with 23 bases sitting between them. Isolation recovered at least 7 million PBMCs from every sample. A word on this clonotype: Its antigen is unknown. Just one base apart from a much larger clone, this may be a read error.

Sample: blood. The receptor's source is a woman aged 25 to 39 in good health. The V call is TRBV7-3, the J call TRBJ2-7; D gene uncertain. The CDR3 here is CASNLSQRFYNEQYF. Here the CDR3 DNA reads TGTGCCAGCAACCTATCCCAGAGGTTCTACAATGAGCAGTACTTC.